One and the same sample provided the 28 T cell receptor beta chains below, sequenced in a study of CD8+ T cells in alopecia areata. The sequencing template was cDNA reverse transcribed from extracted RNA. Sequencing was performed with immunoSEQ multiplex PCR; in TCRdb, only in-frame clones are kept and a portion is missing. Here the sample spans some 120,000 clones, 60% to 65% being singletons. Treatment indicated: oral pan-JAK inhibitor, 5-10 mg twice daily. This sample comprised CD4+ T cells sorted from blood, obtained at week 4, from a patient treated with tofacitinib. These receptors were collected from a human donor with alopecia areata.

The CDR3 is CAWSVLIGAFF. DNA of the CDR3: TGTGCCTGGAGTGTACTTATAGGAGCTTTCTTT. V is TRBV30 and J is TRBJ1-1; no clear D. There are 11 residues in the CDR3. Germline V gene sequence: CDR1 GTSNPN, CDR2 SVGIG (reference sequence). Trimming left V 0 bases short and J 10 bases short, with 9 bases between.

This chain joins TRBV10-3 and TRBJ2-1; the match to TRBD1 covers 12 bases. Germline V gene sequence: CDR1 ENHRY, CDR2 SYGVKD. V lost 6 bases to trimming and J lost 10 bases; unmatched junction nucleotides: 10. CDR3 length equals 15 residues. In nucleotides, the CDR3 is TGTGCCATCAGCCAGGGACAGGGGGCGCAAAGCGAGCAGTTCTTC. It is translated as CAISQGQGAQSEQFF.

This clone was seen a handful of times. The CDR3 spells CASSPSGGPTDTQYF. The DNA of the CDR3 is TGTGCCAGCAGTCCTAGCGGGGGCCCTACAGATACGCAGTATTTT. The chain has TRBV7-9 and TRBJ2-3; TRBD2 aligns across 10 bases. CDR1 is SEHNR and CDR2 is FQNEAQ in the germline V gene (reference sequence). The CDR3 is 15 amino acids. The V segment lost 6 bases and the J segment 3 bases; nucleotides outside the gene matches: 6.

This clone was seen a handful of times. The chain joins TRBV29-1 to TRBJ2-5; 8 bases line up with TRBD1. This CDR3 region has 13 residues. V was pared by 5 bases and J by 2 bases, with 4 bases of the junction left unmatched. Germline V CDR1 and CDR2: SQVTM, ANQGSEA. The CDR3 nucleotides read TGCAGCGTTCCTCAGGGGGCACAAGAGACCCAGTACTTC. It translates to CSVPQGAQETQYF. Variable domain in full (rest from reference TRBV29-1 and TRBJ2-5): SAVISQKPSRDICQRGTSLTIQCQVDSQVTMMFWYRQQPGQSLTLIATANQGSEATYESGFVIDKFPISRPNLTFSTLTVSNMSPEDSSIYLCSVPQGAQETQYFGPGTRLLVL.

The chain uses TRBV2 and TRBJ2-3; the D is unclear. This CDR3 region has 11 residues. With 6 bases removed from V and 5 bases from J, the gap between germline ends came to 6 bases. In germline, CDR1 is SNHLY, CDR2 FYNNEI. CDR3 DNA sequence: TGTGCCAGCAGACAAAGAGATACGCAGTATTTT. It codes for CASRQRDTQYF. Full variable domain (missing parts from reference TRBV2 and TRBJ2-3): EPEVTQTPSHQVTQMGQEVILRCVPISNHLYFYWYRQILGQKVEFLVSFYNNEISEKSEIFDDQFSVERPDGSNFTLKIRSTKLEDSAMYFCASRQRDTQYFGPGTRLTVL.

The genes are TRBV27 and TRBJ2-5; D is undetermined. Germline-derived CDR1 and CDR2 are MNHEY and SMNVEV (reference sequence). The CDR3 consists of 12 residues. V lost 8 bases, J lost 4 bases, and 11 bases lay in between. CDR3 nucleotide sequence: TGTGCCAGCGGGAATAGGAGAGAGACCCAGTACTTC. Protein sequence: CASGNRRETQYF.

This clone has just a few counts. The V and J genes are TRBV9 and TRBJ2-2; TRBD2 matches at 13 bases. The CDR3 covers 19 residues. Per germline, CDR1 SGDLS and CDR2 YYNGEE. The V gene end was trimmed by 1 base and the J gene end by 4 bases; junction bases not matched to a gene: 10. The CDR3 here is CASSVTPGLAGSSTGELFF. The CDR3 DNA sequence: TGTGCCAGCAGCGTAACCCCGGGACTAGCGGGGAGCTCCACCGGGGAGCTGTTTTTT.

The rearrangement links TRBV27 to TRBJ1-2; D unclear. This CDR3 is 15 amino acids long. In germline, CDR1 is MNHEY, CDR2 SMNVEV (reference sequence). Trimming removed 2 bases at V and 1 base at J, with 11 bases between. In nucleotides, the CDR3 is TGTGCCAGCAGTTTAAATCGAGCGAATAACTATGGCTACACCTTC. It is translated as CASSLNRANNYGYTF.

V gene TRBV29-1 combines with J gene TRBJ1-1; a weak D match, TRBD1 (5 bases). Trimming took 4 bases from V and 1 from J, leaving 10 bases between them. This CDR3 region has 13 residues. Germline V CDR1 and CDR2: SQVTM, ANQGSEA. CDR3 sequence (DNA): TGCAGCGTTGTGGGACCTGCGAACACTGAAGCTTTCTTT. Protein product: CSVVGPANTEAFF.

There are a few counts of this clone. The chain joins TRBV2 to TRBJ1-5; TRBD1 might be the D (6 bases). Germline V gene lookup returns CDR1 SNHLY and CDR2 FYNNEI. Trimming cost V 3 bases and J 5 bases, with 11 bases left between them. There are 14 residues in the CDR3. CDR3 protein: CASSDRGGDQPQHF. As DNA, the CDR3 is TGTGCCAGCAGTGACAGGGGAGGGGATCAGCCCCAGCATTTT.

The chain couples TRBV5-1 to TRBJ1-2, with 8 positions matching TRBD1. The V gene's germline CDR1 is SGHRS and CDR2 YFSETQ. V lost 0 bases and J lost 8; bases outside the gene matches: 9. CDR3 size: 15 residues. As DNA, the CDR3 is TGCGCCAGCAGCTTGGGGGGACAGGCCCAGGACGGCTACACCTTC. Protein: CASSLGGQAQDGYTF.

A word on this clone: Additional DNA sequences in this sample encode the identical CDR3. The rearrangement joins TRBV6-5 to TRBJ1-5, with D possibly being TRBD1 (5 bases). Trimming took 0 bases from V and 4 from J, leaving 7 bases between them. This CDR3 spans 14 amino acids. The V gene's germline CDR1 is MNHEY and CDR2 SVGAGI. The CDR3 coding sequence is TGTGCCAGCAGTTACTCGGGGGGAAATCAGCCCCAGCATTTT. Translation gives CASSYSGGNQPQHF.

A few counts support this clone. The chain couples TRBV6-1 to TRBJ2-1; maybe TRBD2 (7 bases). The germline V gene has CDR1 MNHNS and CDR2 SASEGT. The CDR3 sequence is 15 residues long. The V end was cut by 7 bases, the J end by 9 bases, with 22 bases between. The CDR3 is CASIRGATSQVEQFF. The DNA of the CDR3 is TGTGCCAGCATTCGGGGGGCGACTAGCCAAGTTGAGCAGTTCTTC.

This clone occurred a few times. The rearrangement joins TRBV7-2 to TRBJ1-1; no reliable D call. The CDR3 loop spans 15 amino acids. With 1 base removed from V and 0 bases from J, the gap between germline ends came to 9 bases. From germline, CDR1 is SGHTA and CDR2 FQGNSA. The CDR3 sequence: CASSLVWQMNTEAFF. CDR3 DNA: TGTGCCAGCAGCTTAGTGTGGCAGATGAACACTGAAGCTTTCTTT.

The rearrangement joins TRBV30 to TRBJ2-1, with 7 bases lining up with TRBD1. CDR1 GTSNPN and CDR2 SVGIG come from the germline V gene (reference sequence). CDR3 length equals 11 residues. The CDR3 protein is CSGQSYNEQFF. CDR3 bases: TGTTCGGGACAGAGTTACAATGAGCAGTTCTTC.

The V and J genes are TRBV14 and TRBJ1-6; D ambiguous. Germline CDR1 is SGHDN and CDR2 is FVKESK. Trimming pared 0 bases from V and 6 bases from J, leaving 12 bases between. The CDR3 length is 16 residues. CDR3 sequence reads: CASSQDSGVTNSPLHF. In DNA form, the CDR3 reads TGTGCCAGCAGCCAAGATTCTGGCGTGACTAATTCACCCCTCCACTTT.

The rearrangement uses TRBV27 and TRBJ1-2; 8 bases agree with TRBD1. The CDR3 is 14 amino acids. Germline CDR1 is MNHEY and CDR2 is SMNVEV (reference sequence). The trim removed 6 bases at V and 8 bases at J, leaving 11 bases unmatched. CDR3 protein: CASRSGQAARGYTF. DNA for the CDR3: TGTGCCAGCAGATCGGGACAGGCCGCCAGGGGCTACACCTTC.

This clone was seen many times. This chain links TRBV12-5 with TRBJ2-3; possibly TRBD1 for D (6 bases). Germline V gene data show CDR1 as LGHNT and CDR2 as FRNRAP. V gave up 5 bases and J gave up 10 bases, with 13 bases separating them. This CDR3 region has 12 residues. The CDR3 bases are TGTGCTAGTGGTCCCGGACAGCTCGCGCAGTATTTT. Its translation: CASGPGQLAQYF.

There are a few counts of this clone. The genes are TRBV5-1 and TRBJ2-1; 9 nucleotides match TRBD2. The junction had 5 bases not matched to a gene; V was cut back by 5 bases and J by 8 bases. The CDR3 contains 13 residues. Germline CDR1 reads SGHRS; CDR2 reads YFSETQ. The CDR3 DNA is TGCGCCAGCAGGGGGACTAGCATCCATGAGCAGTTCTTC. Translated, it gives CASRGTSIHEQFF.

In its sample, this clone was seen once. At one of its ends the junction is not consistent with the germline gene, which may arise from a read error. The chain combines TRBV27 with TRBJ2-1, with 9 positions matching TRBD1. The germline V gene encodes CDR1 MNHEY and CDR2 SMNVEV (reference sequence). CDR3 size: 12 residues. CDR3 sequence reads: CASSELRDRVLF. DNA of the CDR3: TGTGCCAGCAGTGAACTCCGGGACAGGGTCCTCTTC.

The J gene is TRBJ2-5, the V gene TRBV7-2; 9 bases align to TRBD2. There are 13 residues in the CDR3. The J segment lost 6 bases and the V segment lost 5 bases, leaving 4 bases of the junction unmatched. Per germline, CDR1 SGHTA and CDR2 FQGNSA. The CDR3 sequence: CASSVSSGKTQYF. CDR3 in DNA: TGTGCCAGCAGCGTCTCTAGCGGGAAGACCCAGTACTTC.

This clone was counted only a few times. This chain uses TRBV4-2 with TRBJ1-2; D is perhaps TRBD1 (5 bases). The CDR3 runs 15 residues. Germline V gene sequence: CDR1 LGHNA, CDR2 YNFKEQ. V dropped 2 bases and J dropped 3 bases, with 13 bases sitting between them. The chain's CDR3 is CASSQRDPQHYGYTF. Written as DNA, the CDR3 is TGTGCCAGCAGCCAAAGGGACCCACAACACTATGGCTACACCTTC.

This clone has just a few counts. The V call is TRBV5-4, the J call TRBJ2-5; tentatively, D is TRBD2 (7 bases). Germline V gene lookup returns CDR1 SGHNT and CDR2 YYREEE (reference sequence). This CDR3 contains 17 residues. Trimming stripped 1 base from V and 2 bases from J, with 18 bases between. Here the CDR3 DNA reads TGTGCCAGCAGCTTGAAGCGTTTTGGGGGGGCACAAGAGACCCAGTACTTC. It encodes CASSLKRFGGAQETQYF.

The chain employs TRBV11-2 and TRBJ2-7; D unresolved. The germline gives CDR1 SGHAT, CDR2 FQNNGV. V gave up 5 bases and J gave up 6 bases, with 8 bases separating them. The CDR3 covers 11 residues. CDR3 sequence reads: CASSGGLEQYF. The CDR3 DNA follows: TGTGCCAGCAGCGGTGGGCTCGAGCAGTACTTC.

This rearrangement joins TRBV28 to TRBJ2-7, with a tentative D call TRBD1 (5 bases). Germline loops: CDR1 MDHEN, CDR2 SYDVKM. V was trimmed by 5 bases and J by 0 bases, leaving 17 bases between them. The CDR3 extends over 16 amino acids. The chain's CDR3 is CASSPPLGESSYEQYF. As DNA, the CDR3 is TGTGCCAGCAGTCCACCTCTAGGGGAAAGCTCCTACGAGCAGTACTTC.

This clone has only a few counts. V usage is TRBV30 and J usage is TRBJ2-1; 8 bases match TRBD2. The CDR3 has 15 amino acids. V gave up 8 bases and J gave up 5 bases; unmatched junction bases: 14. CDR1 is GTSNPN and CDR2 is SVGIG in the germline V gene (reference sequence). The DNA of the CDR3 is TGTGCCGGTACGGTTACGGGAGGGCCTGACAATGAGCAGTTCTTC. Translating gives CAGTVTGGPDNEQFF.

V is TRBV5-1 and J is TRBJ2-5, with 9 bases lining up with TRBD2. CDR3 size: 15 residues. The ends lost 0 bases at V and 5 bases at J; junction bases unmatched: 5. Germline values: CDR1 SGHRS, CDR2 YFSETQ. The CDR3 DNA follows: TGCGCCAGCAGCTTGGTAGCGGGGGCCCGGGAGACCCAGTACTTC. Encoded protein: CASSLVAGARETQYF.

This clone was picked up a small number of times. The chain links TRBV6-6 to TRBJ2-3, with 7 positions matching TRBD1. The germline V gene has CDR1 MNHNY and CDR2 SVGAGI (reference sequence). This CDR3 contains 16 residues. V lost 2 bases, J lost 3 bases, and 8 bases stayed unmatched. In DNA form, the CDR3 reads TGTGCCAGCAGTTACGCCAAGGGACAGCTAACAGATACGCAGTATTTT. This codes for CASSYAKGQLTDTQYF.